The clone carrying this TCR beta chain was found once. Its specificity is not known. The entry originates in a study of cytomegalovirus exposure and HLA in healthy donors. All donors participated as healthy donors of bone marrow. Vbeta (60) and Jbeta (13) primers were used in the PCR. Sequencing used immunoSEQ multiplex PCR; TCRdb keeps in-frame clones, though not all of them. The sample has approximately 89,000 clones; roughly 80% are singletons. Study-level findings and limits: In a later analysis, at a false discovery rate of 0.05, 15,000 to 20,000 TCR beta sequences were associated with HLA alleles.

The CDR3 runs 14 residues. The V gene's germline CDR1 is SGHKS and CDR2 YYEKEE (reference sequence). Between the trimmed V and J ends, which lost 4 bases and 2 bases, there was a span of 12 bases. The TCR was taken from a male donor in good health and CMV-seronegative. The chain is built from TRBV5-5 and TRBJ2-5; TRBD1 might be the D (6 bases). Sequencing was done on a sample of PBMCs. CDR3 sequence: CASSTGTLQETQYF. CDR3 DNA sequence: TGTGCCAGCAGCACAGGGACACTTCAAGAGACCCAGTACTTC. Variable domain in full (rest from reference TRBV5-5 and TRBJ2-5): DAGVTQSPTHLIKTRGQQVTLRCSPISGHKSVSWYQQVLGQGPQFIFQYYEKEERGRGNFPDRFSARQFPNYSSELNVNALLLGDSALYLCASSTGTLQETQYFGPGTRLLVL.